This is a list of T cell receptor beta chains from one sample in a study of cytomegalovirus exposure and HLA in healthy donors. The assay was immunoSEQ multiplex PCR, and TCRdb's table has in-frame clones only and misses some. The sample holds a few hundred thousand clones, about 80% seen once. The sequenced sample was PBMCs. These receptors came from a woman aged 50 to 60 in good health and CMV-seropositive. Each CDR3 is given with its conserved first and last residue. Each record gives: CDR3 DNA, CDR3 protein, J gene, V gene, clone size, D gene. A D gene is named only where the DNA matches it firmly. For some rows the clone size is stated as once, few or many, or as a class when expanded; others skip it.

DNA: TGCGCCAGCAGCCCGGTCGGAGCGGCAAACACTGAAGCTTTCTTT
CDR3: CASSPVGAANTEAFF
J: TRBJ1-1
V: TRBV5-1
size: -
D: -

DNA: TGTGCCAGCAGCTTTCGACAGGGTCCCTCCTATGGCTACACCTTC
CDR3: CASSFRQGPSYGYTF
J: TRBJ1-2
V: TRBV7-6
size: -
D: TRBD1

DNA: TGTGCCAGCAGTTCTACAGGGGGTTACGAGCAGTACTTC
CDR3: CASSSTGGYEQYF
J: TRBJ2-7
V: TRBV2
size: -
D: TRBD1

DNA: TGTGCCAGCCGGGACAATTTAGGTCAGCCCCAGCATTTT
CDR3: CASRDNLGQPQHF
J: TRBJ1-5
V: TRBV2
size: -
D: -

DNA: TGTGCCAGTAGTCTATCAGGGTCTCAGCCCCAGCATTTT
CDR3: CASSLSGSQPQHF
J: TRBJ1-5
V: TRBV19
size: -
D: -

DNA: TGTGCCAGCAGTCCCGCCTATGGTCAACCCCAGCATTTT
CDR3: CASSPAYGQPQHF
J: TRBJ1-5
V: TRBV27
size: -
D: -

DNA: TGCGCCAGCAGCCAAGGAGGGAGCCAAGAGACCCAGTACTTC
CDR3: CASSQGGSQETQYF
J: TRBJ2-5
V: TRBV4-1
size: -
D: -

DNA: TGTGCCAGCAGCGTAGGCCCCCGAGGCTCTGGAAACACCATATATTTT
CDR3: CASSVGPRGSGNTIYF
J: TRBJ1-3
V: TRBV9
size: -
D: -

DNA: TGTGCCAGCAGTTACACGGGTTACCAGCCCCAGCATTTT
CDR3: CASSYTGYQPQHF
J: TRBJ1-5
V: TRBV6-5
size: -
D: -

DNA: TGTGCCAGCAGGTCTCGACAGGTCTTCTACAATGAGCAGTTCTTC
CDR3: CASRSRQVFYNEQFF
J: TRBJ2-1
V: TRBV11-2
size: -
D: -

DNA: TGTGCCTGGACCGGGACAGGGATAAACACTGAAGCTTTCTTT
CDR3: CAWTGTGINTEAFF
J: TRBJ1-1
V: TRBV30
size: -
D: TRBD1

DNA: TGTGCCAGCAGTTACTCCAGGAGGTTTATCGGGGAGCTGTTTTTT
CDR3: CASSYSRRFIGELFF
J: TRBJ2-2
V: TRBV6-5
size: -
D: -

DNA: TGTGCCAGCATCACTGACAGGGTGCCCTACGAGCAGTACTTC
CDR3: CASITDRVPYEQYF
J: TRBJ2-7
V: TRBV2
size: -
D: TRBD1

DNA: TGTGCCAGCAGAATTTCAGGGGATAACACTGAAGCTTTCTTT
CDR3: CASRISGDNTEAFF
J: TRBJ1-1
V: TRBV27
size: -
D: -

DNA: TGTGCCAGCAGTAGAAACACGGGCTACGAGCAGTACTTC
CDR3: CASSRNTGYEQYF
J: TRBJ2-7
V: TRBV6-1
size: once
D: -

DNA: TGTGCCAGCAGCTTAGCGAGACAGAACTCTGGAAACACCATATATTTT
CDR3: CASSLARQNSGNTIYF
J: TRBJ1-3
V: TRBV7-2
size: -
D: -

DNA: TGTGCCAGCAGCTTAGCTAGCGGGGGCCGTGGCAATCAGCCCCAGCATTTT
CDR3: CASSLASGGRGNQPQHF
J: TRBJ1-5
V: TRBV7-8
size: -
D: -

DNA: TGTGCCAGCAGCACAAACACCGGGGAGCTGTTTTTT
CDR3: CASSTNTGELFF
J: TRBJ2-2
V: TRBV6-4
size: few
D: -

DNA: TGTGCCAGCAGCTATCGGCCTAGCTCTGGAAACACCATATATTTT
CDR3: CASSYRPSSGNTIYF
J: TRBJ1-3
V: TRBV5-4
size: -
D: -

DNA: TGTGCCAGCAGTCTTGCGGGGTCAAGCTCTGGGGCCAACGTCCTGACTTTC
CDR3: CASSLAGSSSGANVLTF
J: TRBJ2-6
V: TRBV27
size: once
D: -

DNA: TGTGCAATCATGCGGGGGACTAGCGCCTACGAGCAGTACTTC
CDR3: CAIMRGTSAYEQYF
J: TRBJ2-7
V: TRBV6-6
size: -
D: TRBD2

DNA: TGCGCCAGCACTCAGGAGGGGGCTTTGGGCTATGGCTACACCTTC
CDR3: CASTQEGALGYGYTF
J: TRBJ1-2
V: TRBV5-1
size: -
D: TRBD1

DNA: TGCAGTGCTAGGGCAAGTGGAGCTTTCTTT
CDR3: CSARASGAFF
J: TRBJ1-1
V: TRBV20-1
size: few
D: -

DNA: TGCGCCAGCAGCCAAGATGGGACTAGCGGGGGGGCAGGTAATGAGCAGTTCTTC
CDR3: CASSQDGTSGGAGNEQFF
J: TRBJ2-1
V: TRBV4-3
size: -
D: TRBD2

DNA: TGTGCCTGGATGCCTCGGGCAGGGCCCACTGAAGCTTTCTTT
CDR3: CAWMPRAGPTEAFF
J: TRBJ1-1
V: TRBV30
size: -
D: -

DNA: TGTGCCAGCAGTCTGACGGGACAGGGGGCCTACGAGCAGTACTTC
CDR3: CASSLTGQGAYEQYF
J: TRBJ2-7
V: TRBV27
size: -
D: TRBD1

DNA: TGCGCCAGCAGCCAGCCAAGGCGGGGGAACACTGAAGCTTTCTTT
CDR3: CASSQPRRGNTEAFF
J: TRBJ1-1
V: TRBV4-1
size: few
D: -

DNA: TGTGCCAGCAGCCAAGATCCCGAGGGGGCGGGTGAAAAACTGTTTTTT
CDR3: CASSQDPEGAGEKLFF
J: TRBJ1-4
V: TRBV4-2
size: once
D: TRBD1

DNA: TGCGCCAGCAAGGCAACAGTCAATCAGCCCCAGCATTTT
CDR3: CASKATVNQPQHF
J: TRBJ1-5
V: TRBV10-2
size: -
D: -

DNA: TGCAGTGCGCCCAAACAGGGGGGGCAGTTCTTC
CDR3: CSAPKQGGQFF
J: TRBJ2-1
V: TRBV20-1
size: -
D: TRBD1

DNA: TGTGCCTGGAGTGTCCAGGCAGGAAGCATTCAGTACTTC
CDR3: CAWSVQAGSIQYF
J: TRBJ2-4
V: TRBV30
size: -
D: -

DNA: TGTGCCAGCTCACCTCGACAGCTAGACTCTGGAAACACCATATATTTT
CDR3: CASSPRQLDSGNTIYF
J: TRBJ1-3
V: TRBV18
size: -
D: -

DNA: TGTGCCAGCAGTTACAGGGGGTTGAATTCACCCCTCCACTTT
CDR3: CASSYRGLNSPLHF
J: TRBJ1-6
V: TRBV28
size: -
D: TRBD1

DNA: TGTGCCAGCAGCTTAGATAGGGGGGGAGGCGGCTACACCTTC
CDR3: CASSLDRGGGGYTF
J: TRBJ1-2
V: TRBV11-2
size: -
D: -

DNA: TGTGCCAGCAGTAGAAACAGGAGAGGCGATTCACCCCTCCACTTT
CDR3: CASSRNRRGDSPLHF
J: TRBJ1-6
V: TRBV6-1
size: -
D: -

DNA: TGTGCCAGCAGTTACTCCCGGAACTATGGCTACACCTTC
CDR3: CASSYSRNYGYTF
J: TRBJ1-2
V: TRBV6-5
size: -
D: -

DNA: TGTGCCAGCAGCTCCGGACTTATTAGCGGGGGGGCAGCGGATACGCAGTATTTT
CDR3: CASSSGLISGGAADTQYF
J: TRBJ2-3
V: TRBV11-1
size: -
D: TRBD2

DNA: TGTGCCAGCAGCTTAGAGACTAGTTCCTACGAGCAGTACTTC
CDR3: CASSLETSSYEQYF
J: TRBJ2-7
V: TRBV7-8
size: -
D: -

DNA: TGCGCCACCCCTCGCGGGGGGGCTGCAGATACGCAGTATTTT
CDR3: CATPRGGAADTQYF
J: TRBJ2-3
V: TRBV10-1
size: -
D: TRBD2

DNA: TGCGCCAGCAGCCAAAGCCCCGGGGGGGGTTGGGGGGATACGCAGTATTTT
CDR3: CASSQSPGGGWGDTQYF
J: TRBJ2-3
V: TRBV4-1
size: -
D: TRBD2

DNA: TGTGCCAGTAGTGCCGGGACAGGGGGTTCCTACGAGCAGTACTTC
CDR3: CASSAGTGGSYEQYF
J: TRBJ2-7
V: TRBV19
size: -
D: TRBD1

DNA: TGTGCCAGCAGCTTCGCAGGCTTAGGCTACACCTTC
CDR3: CASSFAGLGYTF
J: TRBJ1-2
V: TRBV5-5
size: -
D: -

DNA: TGTGCCAGCAGTGACAGGGTAACTGAAGCTTTCTTT
CDR3: CASSDRVTEAFF
J: TRBJ1-1
V: TRBV6-1
size: -
D: -

DNA: TGCGCCAGCAGCTTGGAGGGGGTTTCGCCCCAGCATTTT
CDR3: CASSLEGVSPQHF
J: TRBJ1-5
V: TRBV5-1
size: once
D: -

DNA: TGTGCCAGCAGTTTACAGGGGATGAACACTGAAGCTTTCTTT
CDR3: CASSLQGMNTEAFF
J: TRBJ1-1
V: TRBV27
size: -
D: -

DNA: TGTGCCAGCAGCCGAGGGGGGACTAGCTTCACAGATACGCAGTATTTT
CDR3: CASSRGGTSFTDTQYF
J: TRBJ2-3
V: TRBV2
size: -
D: TRBD2

DNA: TGTGCCAGCAGTTGGGACAGGGCCGGGTCTGAAGCTTTCTTT
CDR3: CASSWDRAGSEAFF
J: TRBJ1-1
V: TRBV6-5
size: -
D: TRBD1

DNA: TGCAGCGTTGAGAAGGGCTGGGACAGGGGATTCTACAATGAGCAGTTCTTC
CDR3: CSVEKGWDRGFYNEQFF
J: TRBJ2-1
V: TRBV29-1
size: -
D: TRBD1

DNA: TGTGCCAGCAGCTTGGACAGGGAACTATATGGCTACACCTTC
CDR3: CASSLDRELYGYTF
J: TRBJ1-2
V: TRBV7-2
size: once
D: TRBD1

DNA: TGTGCCAGAAGCTCAGTTCTCCGGACTAGCGGGGGGATATCCAAAAACATTCAGTACTTC
CDR3: CARSSVLRTSGGISKNIQYF
J: TRBJ2-4
V: TRBV5-3
size: -
D: TRBD2

DNA: TGCGCCAGCAGCCAAGAAGCGGCGGGGGGGTACAATGAGCAGTTCTTC
CDR3: CASSQEAAGGYNEQFF
J: TRBJ2-1
V: TRBV4-3
size: few
D: TRBD2

DNA: TGTGCCAGCAGCCAGCCAGGACAGGGTAAAGAGACCCAGTACTTC
CDR3: CASSQPGQGKETQYF
J: TRBJ2-5
V: TRBV5-4
size: once
D: TRBD1

DNA: TGCAGTGCTAGATCCCGGGGTGAAGCTTTCTTT
CDR3: CSARSRGEAFF
J: TRBJ1-1
V: TRBV20-1
size: -
D: -

DNA: TGTGCCAGCAGGGATGACAGGGGGCGCAATCAGCCCCAGCATTTT
CDR3: CASRDDRGRNQPQHF
J: TRBJ1-5
V: TRBV6-5
size: -
D: TRBD1